These 24 T cell receptor beta chains came from one sample sequenced in a study of blood T cell dynamics during melanoma immunotherapy. Profiling relied on immunoSEQ multiplex PCR, and the TCRdb table lists in-frame clones only, not all of them. The table lists approximately 4,500 clones, around 96% of them singletons, with 1.2% in the top ten. Time point denoted: pre-treatment baseline. This specimen consisted of effector memory CD8+ T cells from blood, obtained from a patient treated with checkpoint blockade. The receptors derive from a human donor with melanoma.

V gene TRBV10-2 combines with J gene TRBJ1-1; D is possibly TRBD1 (6 bases). CDR3 length: 12 amino acids. Germline V lookup: CDR1 WSHSY, CDR2 SAAADI. V was trimmed by 5 bases and J by 6 bases, leaving 10 bases between them. CDR3 DNA sequence: TGCGCCAGCAGTTTGGACAGATCTGAAGCTTTCTTT. This translates into CASSLDRSEAFF.

This clone was detected once. The rearrangement links TRBV12-5 to TRBJ2-1, with TRBD2 matching over 12 bases. The CDR3 is made up of 15 amino acids. Germline CDR1 reads LGHNT; CDR2 reads FRNRAP. Trimming at V came to 5 bases and at J to 6 bases, leaving 5 bases not matched to a gene. CDR3 nucleotides: TGTGCTAGTGGTCCCGGACTAGCGGGGACCAATGAGCAGTTCTTC. As protein: CASGPGLAGTNEQFF.

This rearrangement joins TRBV28 to TRBJ2-7, with D tentatively TRBD1 (6 bases). V lost 3 bases to trimming and J lost 5 bases, with 17 bases between them. This CDR3 comprises 15 residues. The germline gives CDR1 MDHEN, CDR2 SYDVKM. The chain's CDR3 is CASSFRPGKGDEQYF. CDR3 nucleotides: TGTGCCAGCAGTTTCCGTCCCGGGAAGGGGGACGAGCAGTACTTC.

The genes are TRBV6-5 and TRBJ2-7, with a possible D match to TRBD2 (5 bases). Trimming took off 0 bases at V and 2 bases at J, with 14 bases between the two ends. There are 16 residues in the CDR3. Germline V gene lookup returns CDR1 MNHEY and CDR2 SVGAGI. The CDR3 DNA follows: TGTGCCAGCAGTTACTCGAGAGGGCACAGAGCCTACGAGCAGTACTTC. Its protein is CASSYSRGHRAYEQYF.

The chain recombines TRBV6-5 with TRBJ2-3; 7 bases are shared with TRBD1. V trimming: 2 bases; J trimming: 4 bases; junction bases outside the gene matches: 0. Germline V CDR1 and CDR2: MNHEY, SVGAGI. The CDR3 consists of 13 residues. The CDR3 region is CASSYQGADTQYF. Here the CDR3 DNA reads TGTGCCAGCAGTTACCAGGGGGCAGATACGCAGTATTTT.

This clone was found once. The V call is TRBV28, the J call TRBJ2-7; D is unresolved. V dropped 5 bases and J dropped 2 bases, with 16 bases sitting between them. The CDR3 is 15 amino acids. CDR1 is MDHEN and CDR2 is SYDVKM in the germline V gene. The CDR3 sequence: CASSLLTGSPYEQYF. CDR3 sequence (DNA): TGTGCCAGCAGTCTCTTGACCGGGTCCCCCTACGAGCAGTACTTC.

This clone was recorded once. This chain connects TRBV5-6 to TRBJ2-5, with 14 bases fitting TRBD2. The J call could be wrong; TRBJ2-7 is a better fit for the DNA end. The germline CDR1 and CDR2 sequences are SGHDT and YYEEEE. This CDR3 has 16 residues. CDR3 nucleotide sequence: TGTGCCAGCGGGGAGGGGACTAGCGGGAGTTCCTACGAGCAGTACTTC. This translates into CASGEGTSGSSYEQYF.

The gene calls are TRBV12-5 and TRBJ1-2, with 10 nucleotides matching TRBD1. V trimming: 5 bases; J trimming: 2 bases; junction bases outside the gene matches: 8. Germline lookup yields CDR1 LGHNT and CDR2 FRNRAP. The CDR3 is 16 amino acids. The CDR3 protein is CASGPKDRGTNYGYTF. The CDR3 DNA is TGTGCTAGTGGTCCGAAGGACAGGGGGACCAACTATGGCTACACCTTC.

This sequence joins TRBV7-9 and TRBJ1-2; tentative D call: TRBD1 (5 bases). V lost 4 bases to trimming and J lost 6 bases, with 9 bases between them. The germline V gene has CDR1 SEHNR and CDR2 FQNEAQ (reference sequence). The CDR3 is 12 residues long. DNA for the CDR3: TGTGCCAGCAGCTCCGCGGGGGATGGCTACACCTTC. It encodes CASSSAGDGYTF.

The chain is built from TRBV27 and TRBJ2-3; D might be TRBD1 or TRBD2, each matching 5 bases. V was pared by 6 bases and J by 3 bases, with 16 bases between. CDR1 is MNHEY, CDR2 SMNVEV, per germline (reference sequence). CDR3 size: 15 residues. The CDR3 coding sequence is TGTGCCAGCAGATCCCGGGGCAGAGAGACAGATACGCAGTATTTT. This codes for CASRSRGRETDTQYF.

The rearrangement joins TRBV5-4 to TRBJ1-2; tentative D call: TRBD1 (5 bases). The germline CDR1 and CDR2 sequences are SGHNT and YYREEE (reference sequence). V gave up 2 bases and J gave up 3 bases, with 11 bases separating them. CDR3 length: 14 amino acids. DNA for the CDR3: TGTGCCAGCAGCTTCGGGGGTTTTGACTATGGCTACACCTTC. Its translation: CASSFGGFDYGYTF.

The chain couples TRBV29-1 to TRBJ2-3; D gene ambiguous. Germline values: CDR1 SQVTM, CDR2 ANQGSEA. V dropped 7 bases and J dropped 2 bases, with 13 bases sitting between them. The CDR3 is 13 residues long. Written as DNA, the CDR3 is TGCAGCGCACCTGCGTCCTACACAGATACGCAGTATTTT. Its protein is CSAPASYTDTQYF.

V is TRBV28 and J is TRBJ2-7; 8 nucleotides match TRBD1. J lost 5 bases, V lost 5 bases, and 11 bases had no gene match. The CDR3 totals 15 residues. Germline CDR1 is MDHEN and CDR2 is SYDVKM. The CDR3: CASSPSGQGNNEQYF. In DNA, the CDR3 is TGTGCCAGCAGTCCGTCCGGACAGGGCAACAACGAGCAGTACTTC.

V is TRBV29-1 and J is TRBJ2-7, with TRBD2 as a possible D gene (7 bases). The CDR3 extends over 14 amino acids. Germline CDR1 reads SQVTM; CDR2 reads ANQGSEA. V was pared by 5 bases and J by 0 bases, with 14 bases between. CDR3: CSVYGGGSSYEQYF. The CDR3 DNA follows: TGCAGCGTTTACGGGGGCGGGAGCTCCTACGAGCAGTACTTC.

The rearrangement links TRBV19 to TRBJ1-2; maybe TRBD1 (6 bases). The CDR3 is 17 residues long. V was pared by 4 bases and J by 3 bases, with 21 bases between. Germline CDR1 reads LNHDA; CDR2 reads SQIVND (reference sequence). The CDR3 loop reads CASSTWDTPNFYYGYTF. CDR3 coding DNA: TGTGCCAGTAGTACGTGGGACACCCCCAATTTCTACTATGGCTACACCTTC.

The J gene is TRBJ1-1, the V gene TRBV28; perhaps TRBD1 as D (5 bases). The CDR3 has 12 amino acids. Trimming shortened V by 6 bases and J by 8 bases, and 13 bases separated the two germline ends. Per germline, CDR1 MDHEN and CDR2 SYDVKM. CDR3 sequence: CASSSPNREAFF. CDR3 nucleotide sequence: TGTGCCAGCAGCTCCCCGAACAGGGAAGCTTTCTTT.

The chain carries TRBV2 and TRBJ2-1; 13 nucleotides line up with TRBD2. The CDR3 is 19 amino acids. V shed 10 bases, J shed 1 base, and the junction held 16 bases outside the gene matches. In germline, CDR1 is SNHLY, CDR2 FYNNEI. CDR3 sequence reads: CAITAPGTSGKNSYNEQFF. The CDR3 DNA reads TGTGCCATAACCGCCCCTGGGACTAGCGGGAAGAATTCCTACAATGAGCAGTTCTTC.

The rearrangement joins TRBV25-1 to TRBJ2-7, with D tentatively TRBD2 (6 bases). Germline CDR1 reads MGHDK; CDR2 reads SYGVNS. V lost 1 base to trimming and J lost 2 bases, with 15 bases between them. The CDR3 is 16 residues long. This chain's CDR3 is CASSELKAGPTYEQYF. The CDR3 DNA follows: TGTGCCAGCAGTGAATTAAAAGCGGGCCCCACCTACGAGCAGTACTTC.

The chain joins TRBV29-1 to TRBJ2-5; the D gene is possibly TRBD2 (5 bases). V was clipped by 4 bases and J by 6 bases, with 12 bases between them. Looked up from germline, CDR1 is SQVTM and CDR2 is ANQGSEA. The CDR3 is 12 amino acids. For the CDR3, the DNA is TGCAGCGTTGTAGGTGGGGAGCAGACCCAGTACTTC. It yields the protein CSVVGGEQTQYF.

This rearrangement joins TRBV5-1 to TRBJ2-2; TRBD2 agrees at 9 bases. Trimming took 4 bases from V and 6 from J; bases not matched to a gene: 16. This CDR3 spans 18 amino acids. Per germline, CDR1 SGHRS and CDR2 YFSETQ. The CDR3 spells CASSRGWREGRVPGELFF. The DNA of the CDR3 is TGCGCCAGCAGCAGGGGCTGGCGGGAGGGCCGAGTCCCCGGGGAGCTGTTTTTT. Full variable domain (rest looked up from reference TRBV5-1 and TRBJ2-2): KAGVTQTPRYLIKTRGQQVTLSCSPISGHRSVSWYQQTPGQGLQFLFEYFSETQRNKGNFPGRFSGRQFSNSRSEMNVSTLELGDSALYLCASSRGWREGRVPGELFFGEGSRLTVL.

The genes are TRBV15 and TRBJ1-1; D may be TRBD1 (6 bases). Germline loops: CDR1 LNHNV, CDR2 YYDKDF (reference sequence). The V and J ends lost 3 bases and 1 base respectively, with 12 bases between them. CDR3 length: 15 amino acids. For the CDR3, the DNA is TGTGCCACCAGCAGGTCTACAGGGCGGAACACTGAAGCTTTCTTT. Translated, it gives CATSRSTGRNTEAFF.

V and J are TRBV15 and TRBJ2-4; D gene unclear. Germline V gene sequence: CDR1 LNHNV, CDR2 YYDKDF (reference sequence). There are 11 residues in the CDR3. V was clipped by 5 bases and J by 7 bases, with 6 bases between them. CDR3 DNA: TGTGCCACCAGCCATAGGAACATTCAGTACTTC. Protein sequence: CATSHRNIQYF.

The V and J genes are TRBV27 and TRBJ2-5; TRBD1 matches at 8 bases. The J call is doubtful: the DNA matches TRBJ2-7 better. CDR3 size: 14 residues. Germline CDR1 is MNHEY and CDR2 is SMNVEV (reference sequence). CDR3 bases: TGTGCCAGCAGTCTCCGGACAGGGAAGAACGAGCAGTACTTC. Translating gives CASSLRTGKNEQYF.

The genes are TRBV19 and TRBJ2-1; D remains ambiguous. Germline V gene lookup returns CDR1 LNHDA and CDR2 SQIVND (reference sequence). The CDR3 spans 13 residues. The V gene lost 7 bases and the J gene lost 6 bases, with 13 bases spanning the gap. CDR3 coding DNA: TGTGCCAGTACCCCGGGCCCAGGCAATGAGCAGTTCTTC. Its translation: CASTPGPGNEQFF.